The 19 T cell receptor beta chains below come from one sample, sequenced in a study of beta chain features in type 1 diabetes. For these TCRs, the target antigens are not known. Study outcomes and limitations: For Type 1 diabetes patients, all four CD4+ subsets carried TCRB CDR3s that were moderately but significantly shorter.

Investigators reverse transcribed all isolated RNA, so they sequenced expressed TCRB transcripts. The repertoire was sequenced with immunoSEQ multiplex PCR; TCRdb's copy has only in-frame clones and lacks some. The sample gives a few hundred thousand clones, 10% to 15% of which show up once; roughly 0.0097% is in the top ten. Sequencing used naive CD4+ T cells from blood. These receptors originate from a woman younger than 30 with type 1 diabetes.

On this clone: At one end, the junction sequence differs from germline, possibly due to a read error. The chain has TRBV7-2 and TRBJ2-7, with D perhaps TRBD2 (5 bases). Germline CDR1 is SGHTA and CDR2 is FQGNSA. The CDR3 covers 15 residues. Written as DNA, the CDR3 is TGTGCCAGCACCTTACGGGGAAGCGGCTCCTACGAGCAGTACTTC. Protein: CASTLRGSGSYEQYF.

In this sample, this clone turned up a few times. CDR3 region: CASSATSSQETQYF. The DNA for the CDR3 is TGTGCCAGCTCAGCAACTAGCAGCCAAGAGACCCAGTACTTC. The chain has TRBV18 and TRBJ2-5, with D perhaps matching TRBD2 (6 bases). V was shortened by 5 bases and J by 1 base, with 11 bases between the two germline ends. The CDR3 is 14 amino acids. From germline, CDR1 is KGHSH and CDR2 LQKENI.

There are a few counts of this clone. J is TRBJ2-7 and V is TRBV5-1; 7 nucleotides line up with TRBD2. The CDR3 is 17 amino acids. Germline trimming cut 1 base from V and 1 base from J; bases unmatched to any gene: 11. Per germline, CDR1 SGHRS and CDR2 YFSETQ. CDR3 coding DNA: TGCGCCAGCAGCTTGCTTCCCCTAGCGGATGCTTCCTACGAGCAGTACTTC. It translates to CASSLLPLADASYEQYF.

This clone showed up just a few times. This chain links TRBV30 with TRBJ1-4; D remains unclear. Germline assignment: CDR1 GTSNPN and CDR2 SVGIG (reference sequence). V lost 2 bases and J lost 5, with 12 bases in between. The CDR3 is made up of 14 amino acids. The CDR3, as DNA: TGTGCCTGGAGTCTTCAGAGGATCAATGAAAAACTGTTTTTT. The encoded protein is CAWSLQRINEKLFF.

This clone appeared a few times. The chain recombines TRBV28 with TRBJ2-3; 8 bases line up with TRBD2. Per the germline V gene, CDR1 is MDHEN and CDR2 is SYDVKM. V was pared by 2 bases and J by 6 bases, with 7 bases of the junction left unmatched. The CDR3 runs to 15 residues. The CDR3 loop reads CASSLTGGPWDTQYF. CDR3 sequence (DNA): TGTGCCAGCAGTTTAACGGGAGGGCCATGGGATACGCAGTATTTT.

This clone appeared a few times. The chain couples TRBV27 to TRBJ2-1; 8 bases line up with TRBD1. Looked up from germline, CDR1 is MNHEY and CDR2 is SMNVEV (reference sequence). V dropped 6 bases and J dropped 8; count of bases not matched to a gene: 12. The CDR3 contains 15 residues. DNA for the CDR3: TGTGCCAGCAGAAAGGGGGACAGGATAATCCATGAGCAGTTCTTC. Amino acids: CASRKGDRIIHEQFF.

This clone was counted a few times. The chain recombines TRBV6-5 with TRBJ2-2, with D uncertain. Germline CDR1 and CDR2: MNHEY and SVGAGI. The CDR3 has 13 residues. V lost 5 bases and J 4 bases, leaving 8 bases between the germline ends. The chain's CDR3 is CASSAFGTGELFF. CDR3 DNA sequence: TGTGCCAGCAGTGCTTTCGGCACCGGGGAGCTGTTTTTT.

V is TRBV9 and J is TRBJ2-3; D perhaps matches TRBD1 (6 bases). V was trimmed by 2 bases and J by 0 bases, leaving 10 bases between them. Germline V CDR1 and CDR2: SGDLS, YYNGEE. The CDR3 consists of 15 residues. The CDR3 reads CASSVGQTSTDTQYF. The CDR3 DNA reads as TGTGCCAGCAGCGTCGGACAGACTAGCACAGATACGCAGTATTTT.

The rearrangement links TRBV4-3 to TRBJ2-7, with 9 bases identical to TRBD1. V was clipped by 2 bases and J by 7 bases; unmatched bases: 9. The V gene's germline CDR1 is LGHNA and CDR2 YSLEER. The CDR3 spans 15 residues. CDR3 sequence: CASSQIQQGAREQYF. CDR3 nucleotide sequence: TGCGCCAGCAGCCAAATCCAACAGGGGGCACGGGAGCAGTACTTC.

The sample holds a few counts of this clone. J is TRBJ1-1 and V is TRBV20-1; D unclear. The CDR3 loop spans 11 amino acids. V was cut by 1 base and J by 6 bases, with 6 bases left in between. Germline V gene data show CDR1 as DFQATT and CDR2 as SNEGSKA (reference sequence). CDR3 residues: CSARGAAEAFF. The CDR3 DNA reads TGCAGTGCTAGAGGGGCAGCTGAAGCTTTCTTT.

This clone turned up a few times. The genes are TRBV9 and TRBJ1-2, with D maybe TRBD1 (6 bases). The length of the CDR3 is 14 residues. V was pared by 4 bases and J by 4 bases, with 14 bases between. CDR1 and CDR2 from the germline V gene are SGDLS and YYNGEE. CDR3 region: CASSRQDFIYGYTF. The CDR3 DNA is TGTGCCAGCAGCCGACAGGACTTCATCTATGGCTACACCTTC.

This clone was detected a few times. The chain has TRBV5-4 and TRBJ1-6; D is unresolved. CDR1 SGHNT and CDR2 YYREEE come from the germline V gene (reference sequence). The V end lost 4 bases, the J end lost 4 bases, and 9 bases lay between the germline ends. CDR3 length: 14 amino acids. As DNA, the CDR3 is TGTGCCAGCAGCCCGAGGGAATATAATTCACCCCTCCACTTT. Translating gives CASSPREYNSPLHF.

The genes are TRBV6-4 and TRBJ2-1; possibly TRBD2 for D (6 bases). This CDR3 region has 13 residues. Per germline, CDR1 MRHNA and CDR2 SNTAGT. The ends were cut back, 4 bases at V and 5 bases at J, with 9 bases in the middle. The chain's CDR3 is CASSGAGDNEQFF. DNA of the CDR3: TGTGCCAGCAGTGGAGCGGGTGACAATGAGCAGTTCTTC.

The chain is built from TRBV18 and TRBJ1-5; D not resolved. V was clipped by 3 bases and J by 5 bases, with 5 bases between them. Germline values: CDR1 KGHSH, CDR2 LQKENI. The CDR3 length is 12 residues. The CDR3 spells CASSPPDQPQHF. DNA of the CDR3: TGTGCCAGCTCACCTCCCGATCAGCCCCAGCATTTT.

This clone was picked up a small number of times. CDR3 in amino acids: CASSRTGTYEQYF. The CDR3 bases are TGTGCCAGTAGTAGGACAGGGACCTACGAGCAGTACTTC. The V and J genes are TRBV19 and TRBJ2-7; 8 bases match TRBD1. The CDR3 consists of 13 residues. Germline V gene lookup returns CDR1 LNHDA and CDR2 SQIVND (reference sequence). V shed 4 bases, J shed 2 bases, and the junction held 1 base outside the gene matches.

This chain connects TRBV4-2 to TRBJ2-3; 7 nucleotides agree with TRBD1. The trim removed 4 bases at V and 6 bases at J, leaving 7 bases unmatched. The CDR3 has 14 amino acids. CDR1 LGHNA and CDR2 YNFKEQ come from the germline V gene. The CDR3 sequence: CASSRLQGTDTQYF. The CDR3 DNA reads TGTGCCAGCAGCCGTTTACAGGGGACGGATACGCAGTATTTT.

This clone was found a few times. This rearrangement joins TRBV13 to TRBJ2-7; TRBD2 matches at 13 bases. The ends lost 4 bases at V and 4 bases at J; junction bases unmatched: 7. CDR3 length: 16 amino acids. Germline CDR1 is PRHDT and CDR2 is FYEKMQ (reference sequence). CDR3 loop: CASSSTGLAGLYEQYF. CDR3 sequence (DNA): TGTGCCAGCAGCTCCACGGGACTAGCGGGGTTATACGAGCAGTACTTC.

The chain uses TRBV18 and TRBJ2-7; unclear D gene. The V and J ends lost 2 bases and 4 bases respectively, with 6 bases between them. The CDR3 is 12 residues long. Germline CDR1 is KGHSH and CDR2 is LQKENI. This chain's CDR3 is CASSPSQYEQYF. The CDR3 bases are TGTGCCAGCTCACCATCCCAGTACGAGCAGTACTTC.

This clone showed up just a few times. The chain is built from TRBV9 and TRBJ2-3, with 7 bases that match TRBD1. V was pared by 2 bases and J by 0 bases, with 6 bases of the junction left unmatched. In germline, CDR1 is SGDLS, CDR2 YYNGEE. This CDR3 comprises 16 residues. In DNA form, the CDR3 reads TGTGCCAGCAGCGTCCTAGGGGGCGCTAGCACAGATACGCAGTATTTT. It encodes CASSVLGGASTDTQYF. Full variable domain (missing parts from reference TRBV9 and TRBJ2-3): DSGVTQTPKHLITATGQRVTLRCSPRSGDLSVYWYQQSLDQGLQFLIQYYNGEERAKGNILERFSAQQFPDLHSELNLSSLELGDSALYFCASSVLGGASTDTQYFGPGTRLTVL.